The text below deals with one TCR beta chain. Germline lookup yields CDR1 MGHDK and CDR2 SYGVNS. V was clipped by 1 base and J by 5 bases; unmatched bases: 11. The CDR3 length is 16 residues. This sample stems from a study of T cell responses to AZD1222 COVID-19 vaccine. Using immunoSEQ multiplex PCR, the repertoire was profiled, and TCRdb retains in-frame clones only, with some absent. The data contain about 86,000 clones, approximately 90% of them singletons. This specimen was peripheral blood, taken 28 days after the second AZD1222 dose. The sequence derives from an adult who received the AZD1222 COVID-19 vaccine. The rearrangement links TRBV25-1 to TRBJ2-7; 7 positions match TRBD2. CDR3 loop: CASSEFSAGAGDEQYF. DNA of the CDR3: TGTGCCAGCAGTGAATTTTCGGCGGGAGCGGGCGACGAGCAGTACTTC.